These T cell receptor beta chains were read from a single sample in a study of CD8+ T cells in alopecia areata. The table came from immunoSEQ multiplex PCR; TCRdb's copy has only in-frame clones and leaves some out. The table records about 92,000 clones, about 40% of them present only once. This specimen was CD8+ T cells sorted from blood, taken at week 24, from a patient treated with tofacitinib. The receptors were sampled from a human donor with alopecia areata. Each CDR3 is given with its conserved first and last residue. A D gene is named only where the DNA matches it firmly. Size is stated for part of the rows, as once, few or many counts, or as a class when the clone is expanded.

- 13 TRBJ2-1 - TRBV9 TGTGCCAGCAGCGGAGCAGGGGACAATGAGCAGTTCTTC CASSGAGDNEQFF
once 12 TRBJ1-1 - TRBV5-1 TGCGCCAGCAGCTTGGTGGGGGAGGAAGCTTTCTTT CASSLVGEEAFF
- 15 TRBJ2-2 - TRBV4-1 TGCGCCAGCAGCGTCGGGCCCTCGGTGGCCGGGGAGCTGTTTTTT CASSVGPSVAGELFF
few 20 TRBJ1-1 - TRBV29-1 TGCAGCGTTGAAGGTGGGGGGCAGAAAGGGGGGCAGATAATGAACACTGAAGCTTTCTTT CSVEGGGQKGGQIMNTEAFF
few 15 TRBJ2-7 - TRBV7-9 TGTGCCAGCAGCGTACAGGGTAGAACCTCCTACGAGCAGTACTTC CASSVQGRTSYEQYF
- 13 TRBJ2-7 - TRBV7-2 TGTGCCGTTAGTGGCAGGGAGATCTACGAGCAGTACTTC CAVSGREIYEQYF
- 12 TRBJ2-1 TRBD1 TRBV7-9 TGTGCCAGCCGGGACAGAGGCAATGAGCAGTTCTTC CASRDRGNEQFF
- 14 TRBJ2-3 - TRBV7-2 TGTGCCAGCAGCTTAAAGGGACACACAGATACGCAGTATTTT CASSLKGHTDTQYF
once 13 TRBJ2-7 - TRBV27 TGTGCCAGCAGTTTTGGGTTAGACTACGAGCAGTACTTC CASSFGLDYEQYF
- 12 TRBJ1-5 - TRBV30 TGTGCCTGGGGTTATATTGGCCAGCCCCAGCATTTT CAWGYIGQPQHF
- 14 TRBJ2-1 TRBD1 TRBV12-5 TGTGCTAGTGGTGGGACAGCAAATTACAATGAGCAGTTCTTC CASGGTANYNEQFF
- 12 TRBJ1-1 - TRBV6-1 TGTGCCAGCAGTGGAGAGCCCCCAGGAGCTTTCTTT CASSGEPPGAFF
few 13 TRBJ2-7 TRBD2 TRBV29-1 TGCAGCGTTGACTCCGGACTAGCGGGGGAGCAGTACTTC CSVDSGLAGEQYF
once 15 TRBJ2-1 - TRBV11-2 TGTGCCAGCAGCTTAGTTGCCCTCTCCTACAATGAGCAGTTCTTC CASSLVALSYNEQFF
- 17 TRBJ2-2 TRBD2 TRBV25-1 TGTGCCAGCAGTGAACCCGGGGTAGCGGGATACACCGGGGAGCTGTTTTTT CASSEPGVAGYTGELFF
few 13 TRBJ1-5 TRBD1 TRBV29-1 TGCAGCGTTTCAGTGGGACAGGGGCAGCCCCAGCATTTT CSVSVGQGQPQHF
- 12 TRBJ2-7 - TRBV7-9 TGTGCCAGCACCCAAGGCGTCGACGAGCAGTACTTC CASTQGVDEQYF
- 15 TRBJ2-7 TRBD1 TRBV5-1 TGCGCCAGCAGCTTGGGGTGGGACAGGGACTACGAGCAGTACTTC CASSLGWDRDYEQYF
few 18 TRBJ2-3 - TRBV5-8 TGTGCCAGCAGCTTGGCATGGGAAACGGGGGCGACCACAGATACGCAGTATTTT CASSLAWETGATTDTQYF
few 17 TRBJ2-4 - TRBV7-8 TGTGCCAGCAGCGGATACAGATCGGACCTAGCCAAAAACATTCAGTACTTC CASSGYRSDLAKNIQYF
- 15 TRBJ2-1 - TRBV7-6 TGTGCCAGCAGCCCGCTAGCGCATTCCTACAATGAGCAGTTCTTC CASSPLAHSYNEQFF
- 16 TRBJ1-1 TRBD1 TRBV7-9 TGTGCCCTCGGGGAGGGGGCGTTGGGCGGGAACACTGAAGCTTTCTTT CALGEGALGGNTEAFF
- 15 TRBJ2-7 TRBD2 TRBV9 TGTGCCAGCAGCGTAGGTGGGACTAGCACCCACGAGCAGTACTTC CASSVGGTSTHEQYF
- 15 TRBJ2-5 - TRBV6-1 TGTGCCAGCAGTGAAATACTCCTCCCCGGAGAGACCCAGTACTTC CASSEILLPGETQYF
- 12 TRBJ2-7 TRBD2 TRBV29-1 TGCAGCGTTGCTAGCGGGAGGGGCGAGCAGTACTTC CSVASGRGEQYF
- 17 TRBJ2-7 - TRBV2 TGTGCCAGCAGTGAACCTTCGCGGGGTCTCTCATCCTACGAGCAGTACTTC CASSEPSRGLSSYEQYF